A selection of T cell receptor beta chains follows, all from one sample in a study of cytotoxic CD8 clonotypes in ibrutinib-treated CLL. This table comes from immunoSEQ multiplex PCR, and its TCRdb copy is limited to in-frame clones, with some not included. The sample lists 330,000 or so clones, 67% occurring once. This sample comprised PBMCs, obtained after 36 months of ibrutinib treatment. Receptors originate from a human donor with chronic lymphocytic leukemia. Each CDR3 is given with its conserved first and last residue. The D gene is left open where the match is weak. Clone size, where shown, is once, few, many, or a class for clones that have expanded.

>-|TRBJ2-3|-|TRBV7-2
CATRASGTDTQYF
TGTGCCACCCGGGCTAGCGGCACAGATACGCAGTATTTT
>-|TRBJ2-3|-|TRBV10-2
CASSESRGGTDTQYF
TGCGCCAGCAGTGAGTCTAGGGGGGGCACAGATACGCAGTATTTT
>-|TRBJ2-7|few|TRBV10-1
CASSPQGRAYHEQYF
TGCGCCAGCAGTCCCCAGGGCAGGGCATACCACGAGCAGTACTTC
>TRBD2|TRBJ2-5|-|TRBV5-1
CASSLRDYRSETQYF
TGCGCCAGCAGCTTGAGGGACTACCGCTCCGAGACCCAGTACTTC
>-|TRBJ2-7|-|TRBV4-3
CASSQDLSPGYEQYF
TGCGCCAGCAGCCAAGATCTGAGCCCGGGCTACGAGCAGTACTTC
>-|TRBJ2-1|-|TRBV5-6
CASSPPGRFYNEQFF
TGTGCCAGCAGCCCGCCCGGACGGTTCTACAATGAGCAGTTCTTC
>-|TRBJ1-4|-|TRBV27
CASSPGLPGEKLFF
TGTGCCAGCAGTCCGGGACTGCCTGGAGAAAAACTGTTTTTT
>TRBD1|TRBJ1-2|-|TRBV5-8
CASSKPDRHNYGYTF
TGTGCCAGCAGCAAGCCGGACAGGCACAACTATGGCTACACCTTC
>-|TRBJ2-3|-|TRBV11-3
CASSLGLAGVTDTQYF
TGTGCCAGCAGCTTAGGGTTAGCAGGGGTCACAGATACGCAGTATTTT
>-|TRBJ2-2|-|TRBV27
CASSLFFALGVAGELFF
TGTGCCAGCAGTTTATTCTTTGCACTAGGGGTAGCCGGGGAGCTGTTTTTT
>TRBD1|TRBJ2-1|-|TRBV10-1
CASSDPAQGASVNEQFF
TGCGCCAGCAGTGATCCCGCGCAGGGGGCTAGCGTGAATGAGCAGTTCTTC
>TRBD2|TRBJ2-7|-|TRBV29-1
CSVEGVGRAYEQYF
TGCAGCGTTGAGGGGGTCGGGAGGGCTTACGAGCAGTACTTC
>-|TRBJ2-7|-|TRBV10-1
CASSESSVGEQYF
TGCGCCAGCAGTGAGTCGAGTGTGGGCGAGCAGTACTTC
>TRBD2|TRBJ2-3|-|TRBV6-6
CASSYSKTSGTDTQYF
TGTGCCAGCAGTTACTCGAAGACTAGCGGCACAGATACGCAGTATTTT